The clone carrying this TCR beta chain was observed many times. These data originate in a study of T cells after yellow fever vaccination. CDR1 is DFQATT, CDR2 SNEGSKA, per germline (reference sequence). CDR3 length: 12 residues. Trimming shortened V by 6 bases and J by 3 bases, and 12 bases separated the two germline ends. Researchers made TCR cDNA using 5'RACE template switching, and this step added a universal primer site and UMIs. TCRdb re-called the 5' RACE reads with MiXCR, one entry per CDR3 protein. The sample records about 300,000 distinct CDR3 sequences, around 6.8% being singletons. V and J are TRBV20-1 and TRBJ2-7; possibly TRBD2 for D (7 bases). This receptor was identified in a young man who received the YFV17D yellow fever vaccine. The sequencing here drew on PBMCs, taken about 49 days after the first yellow fever vaccination. CDR3 bases: TGCAGTGCAGGGGGGGCCCACTACGAGCAGTACTTC. This gives the protein CSAGGAHYEQYF.